A selection of T cell receptor beta chains follows, all from one sample in a study of cytomegalovirus exposure and HLA in healthy donors. Using immunoSEQ multiplex PCR, the repertoire was profiled, and TCRdb retains in-frame clones only, with some absent. The sample has about 190,000 clones, 81% seen once. The sample consisted of PBMCs. The receptors were gathered from a woman between 18 and 29 years old in good health and CMV-seropositive. Each CDR3 is given with its conserved first and last residue. Fields, in order: clone size, J gene, D gene, V gene, CDR3 DNA, CDR3 protein. A D gene is named only where the DNA matches it firmly. The listing skips clone size in some rows; elsewhere it reads once, few, many or a size class.

>.|TRBJ2-1|TRBD1|TRBV7-2
TGTGCCAGCAGCTTAAGGGACGACAGGGTCAATGAGCAGTTCTTC
CASSLRDDRVNEQFF
>.|TRBJ2-3|TRBD2|TRBV11-2
TGTGCCAGCAGCTTTCTAGCGGGGGGAAGGTTGCGGTCAGATACGCAGTATTTT
CASSFLAGGRLRSDTQYF
>.|TRBJ1-6|.|TRBV5-4
TGTGCCAGCAGTGCGTCGGCAGGGAAGAATTCACCCCTCCACTTT
CASSASAGKNSPLHF
>.|TRBJ2-3|TRBD2|TRBV6-6
TGTGCCAGCAGGGACCGACTAGCGGGCACAGATACGCAGTATTTT
CASRDRLAGTDTQYF
>.|TRBJ1-5|.|TRBV6-1
TGTGCCAGCACCTGGGGAGAGTTTCAGCCCCAGCATTTT
CASTWGEFQPQHF
>.|TRBJ1-1|.|TRBV28
TGTGCCAGCAGTTCTCTTTCGGGTGAAGCTTTCTTT
CASSSLSGEAFF
>.|TRBJ1-2|.|TRBV25-1
TGTGCCAGCAGGCCCCGGCGGGGGGCGAACTATGGCTACACCTTC
CASRPRRGANYGYTF
>.|TRBJ2-3|TRBD2|TRBV6-1
TGTGCCAGCAGTGAGGCAACGGGGGGGGCAGATACGCAGTATTTT
CASSEATGGADTQYF
>.|TRBJ2-3|TRBD2|TRBV4-3
TGCGCCAGCAGCCAAGATCTAGCGGAGATAATCACAGATACGCAGTATTTT
CASSQDLAEIITDTQYF
>.|TRBJ2-3|TRBD2|TRBV6-4
TGTGCCAGCAGTGAAGGTCCTAGCGGGGGGGATACGCAGTATTTT
CASSEGPSGGDTQYF
>.|TRBJ2-1|TRBD1|TRBV5-1
TGCGCCAGCAGCGGGACAGGGGGCTACAATGAGCAGTTCTTC
CASSGTGGYNEQFF
>.|TRBJ2-1|TRBD1|TRBV25-1
TGTGCCAGCAGTGAGAGGAACAGGGGAAATGAGCAGTTCTTC
CASSERNRGNEQFF
>.|TRBJ1-4|TRBD1|TRBV9
TGTGCCAGCAGCGACGGGACAGGAGGCAACCCTAATGAAAAACTGTTTTTT
CASSDGTGGNPNEKLFF
>once|TRBJ1-1|.|TRBV21-1
TGTGCCAGGGCAGGTCTGCCCCCCACTGAAGCTTTCTTT
CARAGLPPTEAFF
>.|TRBJ2-5|TRBD2|TRBV5-4
TGTGCCAGCAGCAAGGGACTAGCAAGGGAGACCCAGTACTTC
CASSKGLARETQYF
>.|TRBJ2-2|TRBD2|TRBV9
TGTGCCAGCAGCGCCGGGACTAGCGAAAGCGGGGAGCTGTTTTTT
CASSAGTSESGELFF
>few|TRBJ1-2|TRBD1|TRBV27
TGTGCCAGCAGTTTATACCGATCACAGGGGGACTCCTATGGCTACACCTTC
CASSLYRSQGDSYGYTF
>.|TRBJ2-3|TRBD2|TRBV2
TGTGCCAGCCTGCGGGGGACCGCAGATACGCAGTATTTT
CASLRGTADTQYF
>.|TRBJ2-2|TRBD2|TRBV11-2
TGTGCCAGCAGCTCCCGGCCCAGCGGGGGGACCGGGGAGCTGTTTTTT
CASSSRPSGGTGELFF
>.|TRBJ1-1|.|TRBV5-4
TGTGCCAGCAGCTACCCACCTGGTACTACTGGATTTGAAGCTTTCTTT
CASSYPPGTTGFEAFF
>.|TRBJ1-6|TRBD1|TRBV7-9
TGTGCCAGCAGCTCCACGACAGGGAATAATTCACCCCTCCACTTT
CASSSTTGNNSPLHF
>.|TRBJ2-2|TRBD2|TRBV2
TGTGCCAGCCAACAGTCTAGCGGGGGAAACACCGGGGAGCTGTTTTTT
CASQQSSGGNTGELFF
>once|TRBJ2-6|TRBD1|TRBV18
TGTGCCAGCTCGGCGAAGACAGGGGGCACCTCTGGGGCCAACGTCCTGACTTTC
CASSAKTGGTSGANVLTF
>.|TRBJ2-7|.|TRBV27
TGTGCCAGCAGTCTAGGGGGGGCCGGCTACGAGCAGTACTTC
CASSLGGAGYEQYF
>.|TRBJ2-5|.|TRBV30
TGTGCCTGGAGTCAAGGGAGAGTAGGGACCCAGTACTTC
CAWSQGRVGTQYF
>.|TRBJ2-5|TRBD1|TRBV7-9
TGTGCCAGCAGCCCCGCTGACAGGGGCGGGGAGACCCAGTACTTC
CASSPADRGGETQYF
>.|TRBJ1-4|TRBD1|TRBV30
TGTGCCTGGAGTGATAAGACGACAGGGGGTAATGAAAAACTGTTTTTT
CAWSDKTTGGNEKLFF
>few|TRBJ1-1|TRBD1|TRBV5-4
TGTGCCAGCAATATGACAGGGGGAAACACTGAAGCTTTCTTT
CASNMTGGNTEAFF
>.|TRBJ2-7|TRBD2|TRBV29-1
TGCAGCGTTGTCGGGACTAGCGGTTACGAGCAGTACTTC
CSVVGTSGYEQYF
>few|TRBJ2-1|TRBD2|TRBV7-2
TGTGCCAGCAGCTTAGGCCGGCTAGCGGGGGGAGACAATGAGCAGTTCTTC
CASSLGRLAGGDNEQFF
>.|TRBJ1-2|TRBD1|TRBV5-4
TGTGCCAGCAGCTTGGCGGACAGGGGCTATGGCTACACCTTC
CASSLADRGYGYTF
>.|TRBJ1-4|TRBD1|TRBV10-3
TGTGCCATCAGGGAATCACAGGGGGCGAGTCTGTTTTTT
CAIRESQGASLFF
>.|TRBJ2-2|TRBD2|TRBV5-6
TGTGCCAGCAGCCGTACTAGCGGCGGGGAGCTGTTTTTT
CASSRTSGGELFF
>.|TRBJ1-6|.|TRBV27
TGTGCCAGCAGTTTACAGGGTAGCTCCTATAATTCACCCCTCCACTTT
CASSLQGSSYNSPLHF
>.|TRBJ2-5|TRBD2|TRBV4-2
TGTGCCAGCAGCCAAGACCGCACTAGCGGCCAAGAGACCCAGTACTTC
CASSQDRTSGQETQYF
>.|TRBJ2-3|.|TRBV25-1
TGTGCCAGCAGGATCAGGCTTTGGGGCTCAGATACGCAGTATTTT
CASRIRLWGSDTQYF
>once|TRBJ1-6|.|TRBV28
TGTGCCAACCGACAGTCCCACAATTCACCCCTCCACTTT
CANRQSHNSPLHF
>.|TRBJ2-3|.|TRBV29-1
TGCAGCGTTGGGGGGGTCGAAGATACGCAGTATTTT
CSVGGVEDTQYF
>.|TRBJ2-3|.|TRBV9
TGTGCCAGCAGCGTAGGGACTGGTACAGATACGCAGTATTTT
CASSVGTGTDTQYF
>.|TRBJ1-1|TRBD1|TRBV5-1
TGCGCCAGCAGCTGGGACAGGGGGGGGGAGAACACTGAAGCTTTCTTT
CASSWDRGGENTEAFF
>.|TRBJ2-2|.|TRBV6-1
TGTGCCGGACGCAGGGTCGGGACTTGGACCGGGGAGCTGTTTTTT
CAGRRVGTWTGELFF
>.|TRBJ2-1|TRBD2|TRBV12-5
TGTGCTAGTGGTACCGGGACTAGCGCACCTTACAATGAGCAGTTCTTC
CASGTGTSAPYNEQFF
>.|TRBJ2-5|.|TRBV10-1
TGCGCCAGCAGTGAGTCGATACTAGGCGAGACCCAGTACTTC
CASSESILGETQYF
>.|TRBJ1-2|.|TRBV7-2
TGTGCCAGCAGCTTCTCAGCGGGGGCCGCTGACTATGGCTACACCTTC
CASSFSAGAADYGYTF
>.|TRBJ1-5|TRBD1|TRBV19
TGTGCCAGTAGTATCAATCCCCGGACAGGGGGAAATCAGCCCCAGCATTTT
CASSINPRTGGNQPQHF
>few|TRBJ2-1|.|TRBV7-2
TGTGCCAGCAGCTTAGTTCTCAACTCCCCTGCTGAGCAGTTCTTC
CASSLVLNSPAEQFF
>.|TRBJ2-7|TRBD1|TRBV2
TGTGCCAGCATTTGGTCGTCTGGGACAGGGCCCTACGAGCAGTACTTC
CASIWSSGTGPYEQYF
>.|TRBJ1-6|TRBD1|TRBV4-2
TGTGCCAGCAGCCAAGATCTAAGGAGACAGGGGGGCTCACCCCTCCACTTT
CASSQDLRRQGGSPLHF
>few|TRBJ2-1|.|TRBV2
TGTGCCAGCAGTGCACGGGGGTACAATGAGCAGTTCTTC
CASSARGYNEQFF
>.|TRBJ1-3|.|TRBV7-2
TGTGCCAGCAGCTTTCCAGGTGGAGGAAACACCATATATTTT
CASSFPGGGNTIYF
>.|TRBJ1-1|TRBD1|TRBV28
TGTGCCAGCAGTAGGACAGGGGGCGCGGGGACTGAAGCTTTCTTT
CASSRTGGAGTEAFF
>.|TRBJ1-5|TRBD1|TRBV2
TGTGCCAGCTTGGGACAGGGGGCTCGCAATCAGCCCCAGCATTTT
CASLGQGARNQPQHF
>.|TRBJ2-3|TRBD1|TRBV18
TGTGCCAGCTCACGCGGGACAGGCACTACAGATACGCAGTATTTT
CASSRGTGTTDTQYF
>.|TRBJ2-7|TRBD2|TRBV5-6
TGTGCCAGCAGCTTGCTAGCGGGACCCTACGAGCAGTACTTC
CASSLLAGPYEQYF